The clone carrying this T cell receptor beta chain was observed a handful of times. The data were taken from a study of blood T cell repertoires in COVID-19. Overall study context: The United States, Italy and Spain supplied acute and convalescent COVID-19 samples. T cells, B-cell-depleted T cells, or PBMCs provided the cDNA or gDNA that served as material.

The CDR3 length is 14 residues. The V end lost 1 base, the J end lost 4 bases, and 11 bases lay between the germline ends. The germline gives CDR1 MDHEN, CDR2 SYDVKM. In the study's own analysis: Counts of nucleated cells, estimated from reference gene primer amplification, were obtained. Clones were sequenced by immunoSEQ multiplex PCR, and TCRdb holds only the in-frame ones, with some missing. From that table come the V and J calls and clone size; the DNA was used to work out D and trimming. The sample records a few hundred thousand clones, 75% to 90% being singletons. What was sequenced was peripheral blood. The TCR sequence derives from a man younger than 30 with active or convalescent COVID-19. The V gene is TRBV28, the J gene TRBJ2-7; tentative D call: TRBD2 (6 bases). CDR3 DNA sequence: TGTGCCAGCAGTTTATTCGGGGGATCTTACGAGCAGTACTTC. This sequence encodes CASSLFGGSYEQYF.